The T cell receptor beta chain under discussion was sequenced for a study of regulatory T cells in long-lasting Graves disease. Study results and caveats: Persistent disease preferred TRBV28, TRBJ1-2 and TRBJ2-5; new disease, TRBV20-1 and TRBJ2-1. Persistent patients shared more public clonotypes (fewer than 3,000) than newly diagnosed patients (about 940).

CDR3 regions were amplified by Arm-PCR using iRepertoire HTBI primers to build TCR beta libraries. Via MiXCR, TCRdb re-called the multiplex PCR reads, giving one row per CDR3 protein. Among about 350,000 distinct CDR3 sequences listed, over 15% were seen once. This clonotype occurred a few times. Its specificity is not known. V was pared by 4 bases and J by 4 bases, with 8 bases between. CDR1 is MNHEY, CDR2 SVGAGI, per germline. The CDR3 spans 12 residues. This sample's time point: newly diagnosed GD, antithyroid drugs for less than 3 months. TCR sequences were obtained from RNA taken from PBMCs. In each case, Graves' disease was diagnosed per American Thyroid Association guidelines. A further study also used this sample, focusing on T cells in Graves' hyperthyroidism and ophthalmopathy. That study reports: During a first-round RT-PCR of the TCR CDR3, the HTBI primer set was used.

The chain is built from TRBV6-5 and TRBJ2-7; no clear D. The receptor was isolated from a man in his forties or fifties with Graves disease. This sample comprised peripheral blood mononuclear cells (PBMCs), obtained at new diagnosis, from a patient treated with antithyroid drugs. CDR3 nucleotide sequence: TGTGCCAGCAGTTCAGTCCCTTACGAGCAGTACTTC. Amino acids: CASSSVPYEQYF.